The clone carrying this T cell receptor beta chain was detected many times. Its matching antigen is unknown. The data originate from a study of molecular identifiers for immune sequencing clone quantification. Study-wide results and caveats: Beyond 20 RNA copies, clones held over 97% of effector molecules, compared with under 1% in naive cells. Single-cell amounts of spiked Jurkat TCR RNA were reportedly detectable among about 960,000 naive cells.

TCRdb re-analysed the PCR reads in MiXCR, keeping a single row per CDR3 protein. The table records more than 250,000 distinct CDR3 sequences, 20% to 25% of them present only once. Naive CD8 sequencing libraries were generated from approximately 20,000 to 1,000,000 sorted cells, with 10%, 30% or 50% RNA as input. Isolation of naive CD8 T cells was achieved by sorting on a CD8+CD4-CCR7+CD45RA+ phenotype. This clonotype was obtained from a human donor in good health. Some libraries in this study had Jurkat cell RNA spiked in. Sequencing was done on a sample of naive CD8+ T cells from blood, with Jurkat cell RNA spiked in. Subset: FACS-sorted CD8+CD4-CCR7+CD45RA+ naive T cells.

CDR3 residues: CASTQSTATLSGANVLTF. The DNA of the CDR3 is TGTGCCAGCACACAGTCGACAGCTACGCTCTCTGGGGCCAACGTCCTGACTTTC. The chain has TRBV7-6 and TRBJ2-6; possibly TRBD1 for D (5 bases). V was shortened by 7 bases and J by 0 bases, with 19 bases between the two germline ends. The CDR3 runs to 18 residues. The germline CDR1 and CDR2 sequences are SGHVS and FNYEAQ.